Below, one T cell receptor beta chain is given with its context. Its antigen is undetermined. The junction shows a germline mismatch at one end, possibly a read error. This CDR3 comprises 15 residues. The germline V gene encodes CDR1 WNHNN and CDR2 SYGVQD (reference sequence). This entry is derived from a study of CD8+CD57+ T cells in acquired aplastic anemia. About the research overall: Sorted CD4+ plus CD8+ cells gave DNA averaging roughly 2.9 ug. Healthy donors had, on average, roughly 9.8 million reads for their CD4+ cells. Study outcomes and limitations: The CD8+ Simpson's diversity of patients and controls was not significantly different. Roughly 30 sequences, all CD8+ CDR3, were shared between patients and controls.

CDR3 and TCR beta VDJ profiling relied on a genomic DNA template. TCRdb processed the reads anew with MiXCR; each CDR3 protein has one entry. The data show 400,000 to 450,000 distinct CDR3 sequences, 55% to 70% seen once. The V call is TRBV10-1, the J call TRBJ1-1; 7 bases match TRBD1. The source of this sequence is a human donor in good health, serving as a control. The sequenced sample was sorted CD4+, CD8+, or CD8+CD57+ T cells (not recorded which) from PBMCs. The CDR3 sequence is CASGWGRGGSVEAFF. DNA of the CDR3: TGTGCCAGCGGCTGGGGCAGGGGGGGGTCTGTTGAAGCTTTCTTT.